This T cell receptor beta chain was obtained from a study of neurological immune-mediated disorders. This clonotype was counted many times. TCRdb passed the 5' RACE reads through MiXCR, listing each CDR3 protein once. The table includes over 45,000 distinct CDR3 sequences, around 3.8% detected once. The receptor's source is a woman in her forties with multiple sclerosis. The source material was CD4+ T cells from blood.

CDR3 DNA: TGCGCCAGCAGCTTAATTGGCCGGGACAGAGAAACTTGGGAGCAGTACTTC. This translates into CASSLIGRDRETWEQYF. The rearrangement links TRBV5-1 to TRBJ2-7; 7 nucleotides line up with TRBD1. J was trimmed by 7 bases and V by 2 bases; bases with no gene match: 18. The germline V gene encodes CDR1 SGHRS and CDR2 YFSETQ. The CDR3 contains 17 residues.